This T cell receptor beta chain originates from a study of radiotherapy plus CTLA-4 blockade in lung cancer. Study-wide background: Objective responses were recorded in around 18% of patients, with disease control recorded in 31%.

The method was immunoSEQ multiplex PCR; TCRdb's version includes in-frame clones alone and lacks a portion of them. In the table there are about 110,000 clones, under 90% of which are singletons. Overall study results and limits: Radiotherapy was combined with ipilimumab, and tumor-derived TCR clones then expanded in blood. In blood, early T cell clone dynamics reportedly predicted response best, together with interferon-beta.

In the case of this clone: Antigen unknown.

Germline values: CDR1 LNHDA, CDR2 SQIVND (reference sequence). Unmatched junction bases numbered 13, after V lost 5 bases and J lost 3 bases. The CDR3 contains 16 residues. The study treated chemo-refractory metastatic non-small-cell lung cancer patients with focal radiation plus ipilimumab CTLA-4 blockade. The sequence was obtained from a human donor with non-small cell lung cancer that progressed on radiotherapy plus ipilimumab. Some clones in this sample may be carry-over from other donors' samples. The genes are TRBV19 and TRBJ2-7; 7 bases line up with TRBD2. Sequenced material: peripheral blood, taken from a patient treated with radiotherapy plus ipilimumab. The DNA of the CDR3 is TGTGCCAGTAGTTCCGCCATAGCGGGTAAGAACTACGAGCAGTACTTC. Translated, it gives CASSSAIAGKNYEQYF. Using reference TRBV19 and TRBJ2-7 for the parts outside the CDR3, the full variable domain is DGGITQSPKYLFRKEGQNVTLSCEQNLNHDAMYWYRQDPGQGLRLIYYSQIVNDFQKGDIAEGYSVSREKKESFPLTVTSAQKNPTAFYLCASSSAIAGKNYEQYFGPGTRLTVT.